The present entry profiles one T cell receptor (beta chain) with its context. Authors' processing steps: Estimated nucleated cell counts came from reference gene primer amplification. This table comes from immunoSEQ multiplex PCR, and its TCRdb copy is limited to in-frame clones, with some not included. The V and J calls and clone size are taken from that table; D and trimming were inferred from the DNA. Here the sample spans about 210,000 clones, roughly 88% being singletons. In germline, CDR1 is SGHAT, CDR2 FQNNGV. J lost 5 bases, V lost 5 bases, and 9 bases had no gene match. The CDR3 length is 15 residues. This sample is drawn from a study of blood T cell repertoires in COVID-19. Study background: Samples representing acute and convalescent COVID-19 were sourced from the United States, Italy and Spain.

Enrolled through a virtual design, the participants were between roughly 18 and 100 years of age and came from some 25 US areas. Participant-given clinical history determined each cohort assignment. What was sequenced was PBMCs or T cells enriched from blood (not recorded which). This chain connects TRBV11-2 to TRBJ1-2, with 9 bases identical to TRBD1. This sequence originates from a woman between 40 and 55 years old with acute COVID-19. CDR3 in amino acids: CASSPTGQGKYGYTF. CDR3 DNA sequence: TGTGCCAGCAGCCCCACGGGACAGGGAAAATATGGCTACACCTTC.